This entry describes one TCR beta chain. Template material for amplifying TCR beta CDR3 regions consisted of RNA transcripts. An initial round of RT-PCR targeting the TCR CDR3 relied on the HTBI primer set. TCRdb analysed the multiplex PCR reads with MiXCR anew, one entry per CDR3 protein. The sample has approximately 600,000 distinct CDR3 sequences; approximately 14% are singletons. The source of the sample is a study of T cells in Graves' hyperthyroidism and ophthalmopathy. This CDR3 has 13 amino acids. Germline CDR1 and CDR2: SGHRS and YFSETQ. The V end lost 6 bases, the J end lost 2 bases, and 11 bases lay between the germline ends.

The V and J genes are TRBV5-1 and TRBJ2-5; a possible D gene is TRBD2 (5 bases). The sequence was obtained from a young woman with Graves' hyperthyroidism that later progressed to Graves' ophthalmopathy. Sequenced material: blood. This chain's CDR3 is CASKEAAQETQYF. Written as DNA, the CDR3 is TGCGCCAGCAAGGAGGCGGCTCAAGAGACCCAGTACTTC.